This T cell receptor (beta chain) was found in a study of post-analysis software for immune sequencing data. For the study at large: In terms of disease course, relapsing-remitting, secondary progressive and progressive-relapsing multiple sclerosis were included. General study results and limits: In multiple sclerosis, normalized Chao1 diversity was significantly below that of controls. F measure grouped same-batch samples tightly together. When patients were compared with controls, four to six TRBV segments were more frequent, TRBV5-6, TRBV5-1 and TRBV20-1 among them.

Unique molecular identifiers were carried by the TCR beta cDNA libraries. TCRdb called the PCR reads again in MiXCR, with one record for every CDR3 protein. The sample contains about 820,000 distinct CDR3 sequences, approximately 53% of which appear only once. The V gene lost 6 bases and the J gene lost 1 base, with 18 bases spanning the gap. The CDR3 length is 15 residues. CDR1 and CDR2 (germline): DFQATT, SNEGSKA (reference sequence). In this sample, this clonotype turned up a few times. Its antigen is unknown. The source of this sequence is a girl aged 5-17 years with multiple sclerosis. Source material: blood. The rearrangement links TRBV20-1 to TRBJ2-5; D is unresolved. CDR3 protein: CSAPRGGSAQETQYF. The CDR3, as DNA: TGCAGTGCCCCCCGTGGCGGTTCCGCCCAAGAGACCCAGTACTTC.